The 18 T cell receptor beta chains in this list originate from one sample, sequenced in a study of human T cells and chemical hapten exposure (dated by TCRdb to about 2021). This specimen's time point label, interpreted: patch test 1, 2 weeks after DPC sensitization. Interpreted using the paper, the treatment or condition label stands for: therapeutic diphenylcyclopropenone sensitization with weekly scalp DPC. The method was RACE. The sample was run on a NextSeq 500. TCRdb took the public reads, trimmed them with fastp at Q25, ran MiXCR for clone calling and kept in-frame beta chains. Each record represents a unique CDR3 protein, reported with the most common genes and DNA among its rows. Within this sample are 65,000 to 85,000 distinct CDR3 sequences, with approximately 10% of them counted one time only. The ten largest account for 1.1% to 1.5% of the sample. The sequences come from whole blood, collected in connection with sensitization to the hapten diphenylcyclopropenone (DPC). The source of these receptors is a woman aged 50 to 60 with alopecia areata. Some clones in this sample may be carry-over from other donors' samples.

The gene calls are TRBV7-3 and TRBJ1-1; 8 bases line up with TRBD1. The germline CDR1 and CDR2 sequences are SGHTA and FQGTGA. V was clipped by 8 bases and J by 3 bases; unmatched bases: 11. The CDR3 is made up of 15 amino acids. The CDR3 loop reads CASRPTGGGHTEAFF. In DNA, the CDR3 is TGTGCCAGCCGTCCTACAGGGGGTGGCCACACTGAAGCTTTCTTT.

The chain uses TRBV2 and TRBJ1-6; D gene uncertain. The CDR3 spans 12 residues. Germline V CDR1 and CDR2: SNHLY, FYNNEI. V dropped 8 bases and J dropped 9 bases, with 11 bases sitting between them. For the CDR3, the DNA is TGTGCCAGCCAGGCCGAGGCTTCACCCCTCCACTTT. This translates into CASQAEASPLHF.

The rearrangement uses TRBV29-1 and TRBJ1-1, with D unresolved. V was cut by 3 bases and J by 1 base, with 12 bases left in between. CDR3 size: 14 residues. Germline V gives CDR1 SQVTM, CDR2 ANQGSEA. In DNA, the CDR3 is TGCAGCGTTGAGAGTCGTGGGCAGAACACTGAAGCTTTCTTT. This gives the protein CSVESRGQNTEAFF.

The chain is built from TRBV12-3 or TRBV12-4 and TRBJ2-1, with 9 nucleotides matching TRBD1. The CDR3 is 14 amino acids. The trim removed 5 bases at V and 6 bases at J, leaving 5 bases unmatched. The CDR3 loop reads CASSPRDRVNEQFF. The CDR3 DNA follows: TGTGCCAGCAGTCCACGGGACAGGGTCAATGAGCAGTTCTTC.

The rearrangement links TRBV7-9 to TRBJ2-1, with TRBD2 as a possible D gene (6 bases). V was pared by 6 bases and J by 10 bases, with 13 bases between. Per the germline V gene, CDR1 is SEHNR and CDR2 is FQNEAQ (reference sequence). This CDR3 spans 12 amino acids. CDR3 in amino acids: CASSFTSNEQFF. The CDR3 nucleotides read TGTGCCAGCAGTTTTACTAGCAACGAGCAGTTCTTC. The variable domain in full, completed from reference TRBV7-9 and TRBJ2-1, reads DTGVSQNPRHKITKRGQNVTFRCDPISEHNRLYWYRQTLGQGPEFLTYFQNEAQLEKSRLLSDRFSAERPKGSFSTLEIQRTEQGDSAMYLCASSFTSNEQFFGPGTRLTVL.

In nucleotides, the CDR3 is TGTGCCAGCTCACCACCGGTGGGGCAGCTAAATGAGCAGTTCTTC. Its protein product is CASSPPVGQLNEQFF. The rearrangement links TRBV18 to TRBJ2-1, with a tentative D call TRBD1 (5 bases). V lost 0 bases and J 7 bases, leaving 13 bases between the germline ends. The CDR3 is 15 residues long. Germline loops: CDR1 KGHSH, CDR2 LQKENI.

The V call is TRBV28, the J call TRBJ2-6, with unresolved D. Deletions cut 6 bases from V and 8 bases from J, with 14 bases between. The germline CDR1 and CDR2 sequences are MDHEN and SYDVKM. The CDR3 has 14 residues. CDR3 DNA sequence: TGTGCCAGCAGAAACGGACGGTCTTCCAACGTCCTGACTTTC. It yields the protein CASRNGRSSNVLTF. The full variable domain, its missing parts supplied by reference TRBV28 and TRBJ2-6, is DVKVTQSSRYLVKRTGEKVFLECVQDMDHENMFWYRQDPGLGLRLIYFSYDVKMKEKGDIPEGYSVSREKKERFSLILESASTNQTSMYLCASRNGRSSNVLTFGAGSRLTVL.

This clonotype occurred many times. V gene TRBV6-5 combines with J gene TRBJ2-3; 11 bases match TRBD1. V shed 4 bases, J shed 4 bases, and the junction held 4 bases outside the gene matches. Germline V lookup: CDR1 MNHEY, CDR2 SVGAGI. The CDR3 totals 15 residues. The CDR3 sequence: CASSFGQGAPDTQYF. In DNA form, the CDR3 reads TGTGCCAGCAGTTTTGGACAGGGGGCGCCAGATACGCAGTATTTT.

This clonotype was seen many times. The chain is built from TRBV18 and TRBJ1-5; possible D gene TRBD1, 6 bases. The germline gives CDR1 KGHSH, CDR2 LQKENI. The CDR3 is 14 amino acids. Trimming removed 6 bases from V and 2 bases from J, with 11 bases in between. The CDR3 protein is CASSLQGGNQPQHF. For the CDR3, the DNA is TGTGCCAGCTCTCTACAGGGAGGCAATCAGCCCCAGCATTTT.

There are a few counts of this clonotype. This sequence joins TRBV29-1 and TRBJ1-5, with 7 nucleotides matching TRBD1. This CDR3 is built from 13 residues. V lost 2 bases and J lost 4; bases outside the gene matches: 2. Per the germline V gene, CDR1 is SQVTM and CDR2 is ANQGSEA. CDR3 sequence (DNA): TGCAGCGTTGAACAGGGGGGGAATCAGCCCCAGCATTTT. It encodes CSVEQGGNQPQHF.

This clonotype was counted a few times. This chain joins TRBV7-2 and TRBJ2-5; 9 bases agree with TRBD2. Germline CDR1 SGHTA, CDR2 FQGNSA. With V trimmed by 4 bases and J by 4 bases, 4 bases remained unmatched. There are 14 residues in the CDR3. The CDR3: CASSWASGTETQYF. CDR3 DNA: TGTGCCAGCAGCTGGGCTAGCGGGACAGAGACCCAGTACTTC. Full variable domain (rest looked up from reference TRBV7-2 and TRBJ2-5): GAGVSQSPSNKVTEKGKDVELRCDPISGHTALYWYRQSLGQGLEFLIYFQGNSAPDKSGLPSDRFSAERTGGSVSTLTIQRTQQEDSAVYLCASSWASGTETQYFGPGTRLLVL.

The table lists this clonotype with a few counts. In nucleotides, the CDR3 is TGTGCCAGCAGCTACCGGGACCGCGCGAACATTCAGTACTTC. This translates into CASSYRDRANIQYF. The chain employs TRBV3-1 and TRBJ2-4, with D tentatively TRBD1 or TRBD2 (5 bases each). Germline CDR1 LGHDT, CDR2 YNNKEL (reference sequence). The CDR3 loop spans 14 amino acids. Trimming stripped 5 bases from V and 7 bases from J, with 15 bases between.

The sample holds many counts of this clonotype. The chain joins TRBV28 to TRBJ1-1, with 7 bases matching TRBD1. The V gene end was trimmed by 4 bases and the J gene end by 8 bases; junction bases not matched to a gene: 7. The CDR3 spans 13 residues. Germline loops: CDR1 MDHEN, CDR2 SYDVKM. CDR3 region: CASSSRGRGEAFF. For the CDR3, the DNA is TGTGCCAGCAGTTCTAGGGGGCGCGGGGAAGCTTTCTTT.

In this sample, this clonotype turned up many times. The CDR3 sequence is CASSVEADTQYF. The CDR3 DNA sequence: TGTGCCAGCAGCGTTGAGGCGGATACGCAGTATTTT. V gene TRBV9 combines with J gene TRBJ2-3; the D is unclear. V was pared by 2 bases and J by 6 bases, with 7 bases between. The CDR3 totals 12 residues. Germline-derived CDR1 and CDR2 are SGDLS and YYNGEE. Filled out from reference TRBV9 and TRBJ2-3, the complete variable domain reads DSGVTQTPKHLITATGQRVTLRCSPRSGDLSVYWYQQSLDQGLQFLIQYYNGEERAKGNILERFSAQQFPDLHSELNLSSLELGDSALYFCASSVEADTQYFGPGTRLTVL.

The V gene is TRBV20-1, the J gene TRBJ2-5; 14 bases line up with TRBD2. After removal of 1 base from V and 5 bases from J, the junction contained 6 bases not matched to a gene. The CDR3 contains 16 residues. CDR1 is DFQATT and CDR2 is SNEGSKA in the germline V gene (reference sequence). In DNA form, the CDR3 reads TGCAGTGCTAGAGGGGCGGGACTAGCGGGAGTGGAGACCCAGTACTTC. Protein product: CSARGAGLAGVETQYF.

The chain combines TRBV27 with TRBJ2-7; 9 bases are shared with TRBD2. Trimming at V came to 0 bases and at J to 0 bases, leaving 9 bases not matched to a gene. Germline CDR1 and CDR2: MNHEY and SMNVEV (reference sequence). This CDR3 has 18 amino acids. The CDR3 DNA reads TGTGCCAGCAGTTTATCTTATGGCGGGAGGGCTCCCTCCTACGAGCAGTACTTC. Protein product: CASSLSYGGRAPSYEQYF.

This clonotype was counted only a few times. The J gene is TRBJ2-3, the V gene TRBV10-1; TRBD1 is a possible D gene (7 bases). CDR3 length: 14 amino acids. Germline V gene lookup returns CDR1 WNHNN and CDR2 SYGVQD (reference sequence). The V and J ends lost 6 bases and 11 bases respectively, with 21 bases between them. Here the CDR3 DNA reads TGCGCCAGCAGCTCCGGGACAGCGGGCCTCGGGCAGTATTTT. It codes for CASSSGTAGLGQYF.

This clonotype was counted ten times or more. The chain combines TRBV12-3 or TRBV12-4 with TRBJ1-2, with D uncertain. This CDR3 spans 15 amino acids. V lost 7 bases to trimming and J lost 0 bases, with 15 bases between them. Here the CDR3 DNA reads TGTGCCAGCACCCGAAGCGGGCAGGCTAACTATGGCTACACCTTC. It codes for CASTRSGQANYGYTF.